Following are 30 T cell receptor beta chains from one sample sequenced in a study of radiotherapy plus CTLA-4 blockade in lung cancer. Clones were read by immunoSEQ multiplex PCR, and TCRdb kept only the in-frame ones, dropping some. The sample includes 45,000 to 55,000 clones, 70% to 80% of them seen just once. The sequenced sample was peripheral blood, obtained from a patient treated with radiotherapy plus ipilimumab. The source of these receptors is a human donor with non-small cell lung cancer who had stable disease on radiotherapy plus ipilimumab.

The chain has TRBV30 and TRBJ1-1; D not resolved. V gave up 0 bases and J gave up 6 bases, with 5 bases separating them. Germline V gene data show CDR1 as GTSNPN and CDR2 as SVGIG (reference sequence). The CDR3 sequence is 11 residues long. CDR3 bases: TGTGCCTGGAGTGTAAATGCTGAAGCTTTCTTT. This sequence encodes CAWSVNAEAFF.

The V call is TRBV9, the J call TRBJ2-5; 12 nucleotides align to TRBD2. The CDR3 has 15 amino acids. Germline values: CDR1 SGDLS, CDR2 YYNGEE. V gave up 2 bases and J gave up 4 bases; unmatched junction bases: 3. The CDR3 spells CASSVSGLAGETQYF. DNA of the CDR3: TGTGCCAGCAGCGTCTCGGGACTAGCGGGAGAGACCCAGTACTTC. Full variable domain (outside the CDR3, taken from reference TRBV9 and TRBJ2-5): DSGVTQTPKHLITATGQRVTLRCSPRSGDLSVYWYQQSLDQGLQFLIQYYNGEERAKGNILERFSAQQFPDLHSELNLSSLELGDSALYFCASSVSGLAGETQYFGPGTRLLVL.

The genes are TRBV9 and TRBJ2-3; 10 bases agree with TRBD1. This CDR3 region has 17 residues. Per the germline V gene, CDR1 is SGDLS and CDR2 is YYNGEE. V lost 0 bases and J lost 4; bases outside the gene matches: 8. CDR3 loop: CASSVETTGGAADTQYF. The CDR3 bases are TGTGCCAGCAGCGTAGAGACGACAGGGGGCGCAGCAGATACGCAGTATTTT.

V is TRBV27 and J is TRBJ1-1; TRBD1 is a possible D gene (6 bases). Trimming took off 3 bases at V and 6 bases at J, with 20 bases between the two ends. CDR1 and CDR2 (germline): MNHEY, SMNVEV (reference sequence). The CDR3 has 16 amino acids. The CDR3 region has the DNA TGTGCCAGCAGTTTCCTCGCCCCTAGGGGGACCGCTGAAGCTTTCTTT. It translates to CASSFLAPRGTAEAFF.

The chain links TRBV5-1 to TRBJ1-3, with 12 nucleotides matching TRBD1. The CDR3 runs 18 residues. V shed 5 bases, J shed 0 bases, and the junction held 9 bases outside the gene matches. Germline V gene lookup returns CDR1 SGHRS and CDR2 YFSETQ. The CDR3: CASRTSGTGGYSGNTIYF. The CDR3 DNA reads TGCGCCAGCAGGACCTCCGGGACAGGGGGCTACTCTGGAAACACCATATATTTT. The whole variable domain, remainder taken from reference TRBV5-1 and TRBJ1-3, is KAGVTQTPRYLIKTRGQQVTLSCSPISGHRSVSWYQQTPGQGLQFLFEYFSETQRNKGNFPGRFSGRQFSNSRSEMNVSTLELGDSALYLCASRTSGTGGYSGNTIYFGEGSWLTVV.

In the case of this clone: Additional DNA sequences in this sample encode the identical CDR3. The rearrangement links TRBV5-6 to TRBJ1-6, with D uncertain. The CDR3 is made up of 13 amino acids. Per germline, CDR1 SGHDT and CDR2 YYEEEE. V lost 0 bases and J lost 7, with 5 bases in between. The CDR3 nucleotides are TGTGCCAGCAGCTTGGCCGACAATTCACCCCTCCACTTT. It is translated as CASSLADNSPLHF.

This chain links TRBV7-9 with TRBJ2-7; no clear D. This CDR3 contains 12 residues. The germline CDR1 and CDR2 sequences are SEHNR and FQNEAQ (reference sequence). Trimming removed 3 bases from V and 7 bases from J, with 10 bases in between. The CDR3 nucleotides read TGTGCCAGCAGCTTGGTCGGGCAAGAGCAGTACTTC. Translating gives CASSLVGQEQYF.

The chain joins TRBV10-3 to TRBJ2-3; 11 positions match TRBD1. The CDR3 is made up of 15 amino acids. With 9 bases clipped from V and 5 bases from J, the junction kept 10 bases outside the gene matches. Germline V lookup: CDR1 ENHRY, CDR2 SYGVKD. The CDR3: CAISQTGTGGDTQYF. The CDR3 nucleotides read TGTGCCATAAGCCAGACCGGGACAGGGGGAGATACGCAGTATTTT.

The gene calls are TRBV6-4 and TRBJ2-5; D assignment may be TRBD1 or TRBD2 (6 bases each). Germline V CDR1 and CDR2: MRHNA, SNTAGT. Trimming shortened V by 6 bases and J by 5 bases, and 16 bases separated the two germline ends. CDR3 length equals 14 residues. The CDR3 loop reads CASSPGQGGETQYF. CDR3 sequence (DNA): TGTGCCAGCAGCCCGGGCCAAGGGGGGGAGACCCAGTACTTC.

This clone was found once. CDR3 region: CASSLNAGPMAGYTF. CDR3 sequence (DNA): TGTGCCAGTAGTCTCAACGCCGGGCCTATGGCAGGCTACACCTTC. V and J are TRBV19 and TRBJ1-2; D is unresolved. The germline V gene has CDR1 LNHDA and CDR2 SQIVND (reference sequence). Trimming removed 5 bases from V and 8 bases from J, with 21 bases in between. The CDR3 length is 15 residues.

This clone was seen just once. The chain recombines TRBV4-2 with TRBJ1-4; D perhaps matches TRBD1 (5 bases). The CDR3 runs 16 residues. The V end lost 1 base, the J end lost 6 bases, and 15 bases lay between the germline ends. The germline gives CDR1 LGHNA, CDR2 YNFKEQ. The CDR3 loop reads CASSQGSGGGDEKLFF. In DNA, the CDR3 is TGTGCCAGCAGCCAAGGAAGTGGGGGTGGGGATGAAAAACTGTTTTTT.

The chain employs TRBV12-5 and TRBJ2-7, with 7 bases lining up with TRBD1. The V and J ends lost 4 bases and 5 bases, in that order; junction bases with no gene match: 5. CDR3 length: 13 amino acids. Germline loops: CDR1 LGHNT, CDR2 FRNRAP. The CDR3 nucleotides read TGTGCTAGTGGTTCGACAGGGAAAAACGAGCAGTACTTC. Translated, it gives CASGSTGKNEQYF. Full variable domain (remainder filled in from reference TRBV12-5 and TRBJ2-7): DARVTQTPRHKVTEMGQEVTMRCQPILGHNTVFWYRQTMMQGLELLAYFRNRAPLDDSGMPKDRFSAEMPDATLATLKIQPSEPRDSAVYFCASGSTGKNEQYFGPGTRLTVT.

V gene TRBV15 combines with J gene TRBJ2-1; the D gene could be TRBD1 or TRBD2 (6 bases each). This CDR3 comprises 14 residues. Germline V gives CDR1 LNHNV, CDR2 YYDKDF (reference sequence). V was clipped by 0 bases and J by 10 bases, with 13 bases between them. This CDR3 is CATSREGQGREQFF. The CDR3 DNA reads TGTGCCACCAGCAGAGAAGGGCAGGGGAGGGAGCAGTTCTTC.

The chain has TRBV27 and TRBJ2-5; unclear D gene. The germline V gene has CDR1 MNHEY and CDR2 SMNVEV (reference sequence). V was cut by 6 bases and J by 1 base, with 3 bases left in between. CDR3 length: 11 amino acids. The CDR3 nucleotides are TGTGCCAGCAGCTCCCAAGAGACCCAGTACTTC. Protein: CASSSQETQYF.

For the CDR3, the DNA is TGTGCCTCCAGATTGCCGGGGGAAGTGAACACTGAAGCTTTCTTT. It codes for CASRLPGEVNTEAFF. The chain joins TRBV27 to TRBJ1-1; D is possibly TRBD1 (5 bases). Between the trimmed V and J ends, which lost 11 bases and 0 bases, there was a span of 19 bases. Germline CDR1 and CDR2: MNHEY and SMNVEV (reference sequence). The CDR3 covers 15 residues.

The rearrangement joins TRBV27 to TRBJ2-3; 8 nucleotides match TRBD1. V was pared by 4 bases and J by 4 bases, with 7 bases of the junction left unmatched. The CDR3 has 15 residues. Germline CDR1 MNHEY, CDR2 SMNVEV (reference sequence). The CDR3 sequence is CASSSDRASPDTQYF. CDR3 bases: TGTGCCAGCAGTTCGGACAGGGCATCCCCAGATACGCAGTATTTT.

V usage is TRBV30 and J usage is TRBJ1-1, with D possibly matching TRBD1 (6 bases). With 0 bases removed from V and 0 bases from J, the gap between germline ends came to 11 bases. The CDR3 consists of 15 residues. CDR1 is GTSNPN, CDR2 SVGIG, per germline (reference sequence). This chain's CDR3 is CAWSVGQTMNTEAFF. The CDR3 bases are TGTGCCTGGAGTGTAGGACAGACTATGAACACTGAAGCTTTCTTT.

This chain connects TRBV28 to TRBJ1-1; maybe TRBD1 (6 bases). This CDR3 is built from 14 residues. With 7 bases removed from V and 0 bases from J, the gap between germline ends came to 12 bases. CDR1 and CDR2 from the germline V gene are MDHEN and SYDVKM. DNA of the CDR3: TGTGCCAGCAACCTCCAGGGGATGAACACTGAAGCTTTCTTT. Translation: CASNLQGMNTEAFF.

For the CDR3, the DNA is TGTGCCAGCAGCCCGGTAGGGGGGGCCGGGGAGCTGTTTTTT. Amino acids: CASSPVGGAGELFF. The chain recombines TRBV11-2 with TRBJ2-2, with a tentative D call TRBD2 (7 bases). Trimming shortened V by 5 bases and J by 6 bases, and 13 bases separated the two germline ends. Germline V gene sequence: CDR1 SGHAT, CDR2 FQNNGV. This CDR3 is 14 amino acids long.

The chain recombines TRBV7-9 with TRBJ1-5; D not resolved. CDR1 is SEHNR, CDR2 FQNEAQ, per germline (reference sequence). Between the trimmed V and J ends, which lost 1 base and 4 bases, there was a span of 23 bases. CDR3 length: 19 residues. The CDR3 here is CASSLEALGREYGNQPQHF. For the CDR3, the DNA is TGTGCCAGCAGCTTAGAAGCCCTCGGCCGTGAATATGGAAATCAGCCCCAGCATTTT.

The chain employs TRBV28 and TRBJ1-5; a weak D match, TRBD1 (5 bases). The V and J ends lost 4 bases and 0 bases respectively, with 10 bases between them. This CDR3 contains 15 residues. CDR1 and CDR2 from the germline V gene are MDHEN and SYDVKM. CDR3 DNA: TGTGCCAGCAGTTCGGGACTCCTTAGCAATCAGCCCCAGCATTTT. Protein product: CASSSGLLSNQPQHF.

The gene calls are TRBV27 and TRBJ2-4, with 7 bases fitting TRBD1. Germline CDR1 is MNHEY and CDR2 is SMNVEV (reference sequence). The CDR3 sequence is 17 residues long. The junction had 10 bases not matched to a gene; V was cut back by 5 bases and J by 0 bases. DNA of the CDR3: TGTGCCAGCAGTGTAGGAGACAGGGAAGTAGCCAAAAACATTCAGTACTTC. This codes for CASSVGDREVAKNIQYF.

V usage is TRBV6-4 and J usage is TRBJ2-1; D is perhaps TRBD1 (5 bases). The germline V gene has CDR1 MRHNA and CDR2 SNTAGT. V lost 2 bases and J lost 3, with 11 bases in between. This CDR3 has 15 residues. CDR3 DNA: TGTGCCAGCAGTGACACGGACAAATTCTACAATGAGCAGTTCTTC. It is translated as CASSDTDKFYNEQFF.

CDR3 sequence: CASSTSQGVTDTQYF. CDR3 DNA: TGTGCCAGCAGCACCTCCCAGGGGGTCACAGATACGCAGTATTTT. The chain uses TRBV7-9 and TRBJ2-3; 7 bases map to TRBD1. This CDR3 comprises 15 residues. V dropped 5 bases and J dropped 2; count of bases not matched to a gene: 7. The V gene's germline CDR1 is SEHNR and CDR2 FQNEAQ (reference sequence).

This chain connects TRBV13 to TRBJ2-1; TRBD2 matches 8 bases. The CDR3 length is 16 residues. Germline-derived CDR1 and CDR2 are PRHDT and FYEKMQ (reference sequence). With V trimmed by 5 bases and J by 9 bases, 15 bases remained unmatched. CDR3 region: CASSRLSGAPAGEQFF. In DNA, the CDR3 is TGTGCCAGCAGCCGACTTAGCGGGGCACCGGCGGGTGAGCAGTTCTTC.

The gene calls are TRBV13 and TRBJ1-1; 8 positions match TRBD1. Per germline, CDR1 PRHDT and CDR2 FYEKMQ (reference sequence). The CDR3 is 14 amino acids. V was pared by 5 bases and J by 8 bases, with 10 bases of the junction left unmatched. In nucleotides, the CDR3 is TGTGCCAGCAGCCCCCCGGACAGGGTCAGAGAAGCTTTCTTT. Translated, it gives CASSPPDRVREAFF.

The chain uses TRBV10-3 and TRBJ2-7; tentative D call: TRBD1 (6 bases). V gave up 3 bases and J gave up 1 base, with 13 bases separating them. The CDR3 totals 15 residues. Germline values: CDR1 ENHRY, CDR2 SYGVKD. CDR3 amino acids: CAISDSTGFSYEQYF. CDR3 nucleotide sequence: TGTGCCATCAGTGATTCCACAGGGTTTTCCTACGAGCAGTACTTC.

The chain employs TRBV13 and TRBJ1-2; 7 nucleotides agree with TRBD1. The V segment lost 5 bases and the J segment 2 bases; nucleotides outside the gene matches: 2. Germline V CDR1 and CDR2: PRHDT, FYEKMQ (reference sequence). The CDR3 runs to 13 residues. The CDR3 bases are TGTGCCAGCAGCGTACAGGGGAACTATGGCTACACCTTC. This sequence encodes CASSVQGNYGYTF.

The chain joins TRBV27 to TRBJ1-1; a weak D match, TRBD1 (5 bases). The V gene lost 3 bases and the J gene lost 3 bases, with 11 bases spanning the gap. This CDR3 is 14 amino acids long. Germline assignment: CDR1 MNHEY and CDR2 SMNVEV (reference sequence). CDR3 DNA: TGTGCCAGCAGTTTTGTATGGGGGGACACTGAAGCTTTCTTT. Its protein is CASSFVWGDTEAFF.

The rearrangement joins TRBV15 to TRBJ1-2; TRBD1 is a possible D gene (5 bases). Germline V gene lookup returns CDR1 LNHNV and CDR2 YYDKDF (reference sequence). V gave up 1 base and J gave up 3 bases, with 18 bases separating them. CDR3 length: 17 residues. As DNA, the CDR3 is TGTGCCACCAGCAGAGCGGGGCAGGAATATAAGGACTATGGCTACACCTTC. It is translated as CATSRAGQEYKDYGYTF.